One and the same sample provided the 8 T cell receptor beta chains below, sequenced in a study of T-cell memory formation after mild COVID-19. TCRdb passed the 5' RACE reads through MiXCR, listing each CDR3 protein once. The data show nearly 350,000 distinct CDR3 sequences, 13% seen once. Sequenced material: PBMCs or a T cell subset sorted from them (not recorded which). These receptors were obtained from a man in his late teens or twenties who had mild COVID-19 (a few samples of this study predate the infection). Cell type and time point are not known.

This clonotype has a handful of counts. This CDR3 is CASTVGFPPETQYF. Written as DNA, the CDR3 is TGTGCCAGCACTGTTGGGTTTCCACCAGAGACCCAGTACTTC. The chain employs TRBV6-6 and TRBJ2-5; D not resolved. The germline V gene has CDR1 MNHNY and CDR2 SVGAGI (reference sequence). The CDR3 has 14 amino acids. Trimming took off 7 bases at V and 4 bases at J, with 16 bases between the two ends.

This clonotype was detected a few times. The chain joins TRBV3-1 to TRBJ2-1; D gene uncertain. V lost 2 bases and J 2 bases, leaving 7 bases between the germline ends. The germline V gene encodes CDR1 LGHDT and CDR2 YNNKEL (reference sequence). The CDR3 has 14 residues. The chain's CDR3 is CASSQTSTYNEQFF. CDR3 sequence (DNA): TGTGCCAGCAGCCAAACCAGTACCTACAATGAGCAGTTCTTC.

Remarks on this clonotype: Given a much more abundant clone one base away, this may be a read error. The chain recombines TRBV20-1 with TRBJ2-7; no clear D. There are 13 residues in the CDR3. Trimming took 0 bases from V and 6 from J, leaving 12 bases between them. In germline, CDR1 is DFQATT, CDR2 SNEGSKA (reference sequence). The CDR3 sequence is CSARDHNVAEQYV. The CDR3 DNA follows: TGCAGTGCTAGAGATCACAATGTGGCCGAGCAGTACGTC.

In this sample, this clonotype turned up a few times. This rearrangement joins TRBV4-1 to TRBJ1-4; D is possibly TRBD1 (5 bases). V was clipped by 5 bases and J by 7 bases, with 17 bases between them. Germline CDR1 and CDR2: MGHRA and YSYEKL. The length of the CDR3 is 15 residues. CDR3 region: CASSASGGEGEKLFF. DNA for the CDR3: TGCGCCAGCAGCGCAAGCGGGGGAGAAGGTGAAAAACTGTTTTTT.

This clonotype has only a few counts. The genes are TRBV7-9 and TRBJ1-4; maybe TRBD1 (6 bases). The CDR3 runs to 16 residues. The germline V gene encodes CDR1 SEHNR and CDR2 FQNEAQ (reference sequence). Deletions cut 5 bases from V and 5 bases from J, with 18 bases between. The CDR3 sequence is CASSQAAGGRNEKLFF. The CDR3, as DNA: TGTGCCAGCAGCCAGGCCGCGGGGGGCCGGAATGAAAAACTGTTTTTT.

The chain has TRBV19 and TRBJ1-2; D not certain. Trimming took off 7 bases at V and 6 bases at J, with 12 bases between the two ends. This CDR3 has 12 amino acids. CDR1 and CDR2 (germline): LNHDA, SQIVND (reference sequence). This CDR3 is CASKDSGDGYTF. CDR3 bases: TGTGCCAGTAAGGATAGCGGGGATGGCTACACCTTC.

This clonotype appeared a few times. The V and J genes are TRBV6-1 and TRBJ1-1; tentative D call: TRBD1 (5 bases). CDR1 and CDR2 (germline): MNHNS, SASEGT. The CDR3 is 15 amino acids. V dropped 3 bases and J dropped 1 base, with 12 bases sitting between them. In DNA form, the CDR3 reads TGTGCCAGCAGTGATCAGGCAGGGACGAACACTGAAGCTTTCTTT. Translating gives CASSDQAGTNTEAFF.

This chain links TRBV29-1 with TRBJ1-2, with D unclear. Germline loops: CDR1 SQVTM, CDR2 ANQGSEA. The CDR3 runs to 8 residues. V was shortened by 4 bases and J by 9 bases, with 3 bases between the two germline ends. The CDR3 reads CSVGSYTF. As DNA, the CDR3 is TGCAGCGTTGGGAGCTACACCTTC.